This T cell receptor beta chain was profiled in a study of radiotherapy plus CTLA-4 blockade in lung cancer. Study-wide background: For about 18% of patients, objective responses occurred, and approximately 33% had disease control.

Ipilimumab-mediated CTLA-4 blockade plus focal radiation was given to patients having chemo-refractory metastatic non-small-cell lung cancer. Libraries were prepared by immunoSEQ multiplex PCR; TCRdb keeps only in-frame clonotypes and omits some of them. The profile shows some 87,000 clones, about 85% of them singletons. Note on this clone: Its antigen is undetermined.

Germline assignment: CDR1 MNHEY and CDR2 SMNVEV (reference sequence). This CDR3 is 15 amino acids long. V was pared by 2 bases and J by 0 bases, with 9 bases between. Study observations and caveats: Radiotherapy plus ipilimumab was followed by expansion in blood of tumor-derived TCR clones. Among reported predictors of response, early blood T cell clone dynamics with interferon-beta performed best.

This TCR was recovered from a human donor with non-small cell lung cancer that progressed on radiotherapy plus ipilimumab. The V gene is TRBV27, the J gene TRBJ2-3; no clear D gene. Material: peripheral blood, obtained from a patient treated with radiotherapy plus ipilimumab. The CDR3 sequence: CASSLKAFSTDTQYF. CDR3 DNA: TGTGCCAGCAGTTTAAAAGCTTTTAGCACAGATACGCAGTATTTT.